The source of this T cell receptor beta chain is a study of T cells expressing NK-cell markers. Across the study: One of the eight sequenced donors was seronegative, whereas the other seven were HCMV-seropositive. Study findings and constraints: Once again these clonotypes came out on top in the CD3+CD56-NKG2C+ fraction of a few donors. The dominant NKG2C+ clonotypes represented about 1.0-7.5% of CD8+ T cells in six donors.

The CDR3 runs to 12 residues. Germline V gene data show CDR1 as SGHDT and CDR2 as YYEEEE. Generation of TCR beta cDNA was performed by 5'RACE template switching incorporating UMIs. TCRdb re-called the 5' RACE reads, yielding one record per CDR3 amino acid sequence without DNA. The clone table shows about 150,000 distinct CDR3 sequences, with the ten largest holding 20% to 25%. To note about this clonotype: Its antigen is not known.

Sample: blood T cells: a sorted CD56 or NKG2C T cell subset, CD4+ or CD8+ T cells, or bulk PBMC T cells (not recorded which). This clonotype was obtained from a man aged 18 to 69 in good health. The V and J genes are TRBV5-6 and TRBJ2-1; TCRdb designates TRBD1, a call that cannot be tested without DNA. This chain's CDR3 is CASSLDRDRKFF.